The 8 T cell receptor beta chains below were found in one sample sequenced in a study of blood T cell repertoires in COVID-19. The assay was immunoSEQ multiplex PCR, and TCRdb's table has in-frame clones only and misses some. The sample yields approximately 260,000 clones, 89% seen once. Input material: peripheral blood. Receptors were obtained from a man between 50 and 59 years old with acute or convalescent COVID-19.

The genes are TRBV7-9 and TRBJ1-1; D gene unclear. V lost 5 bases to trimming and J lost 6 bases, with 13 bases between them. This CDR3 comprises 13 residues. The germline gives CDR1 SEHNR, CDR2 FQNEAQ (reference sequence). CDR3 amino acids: CASSPEGEAEAFF. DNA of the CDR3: TGTGCCAGCAGCCCCGAGGGCGAGGCTGAAGCTTTCTTT.

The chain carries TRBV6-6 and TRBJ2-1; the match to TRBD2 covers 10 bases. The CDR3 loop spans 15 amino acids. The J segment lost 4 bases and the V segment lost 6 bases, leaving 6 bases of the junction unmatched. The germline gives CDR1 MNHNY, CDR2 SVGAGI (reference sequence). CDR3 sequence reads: CASSSSGGTYNEQFF. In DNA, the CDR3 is TGTGCCAGCAGCTCTAGCGGGGGAACATACAATGAGCAGTTCTTC.

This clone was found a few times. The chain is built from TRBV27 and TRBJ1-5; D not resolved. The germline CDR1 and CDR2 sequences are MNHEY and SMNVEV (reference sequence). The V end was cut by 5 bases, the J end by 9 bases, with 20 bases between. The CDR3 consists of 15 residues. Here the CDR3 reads CASSPTWATISPQHF. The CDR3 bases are TGTGCCAGCAGTCCAACCTGGGCTACGATATCGCCCCAGCATTTT.

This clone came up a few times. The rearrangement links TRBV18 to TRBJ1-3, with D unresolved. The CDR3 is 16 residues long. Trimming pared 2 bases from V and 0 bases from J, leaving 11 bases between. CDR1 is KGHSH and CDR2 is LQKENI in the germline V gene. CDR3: CASSPEGSFSGNTIYF. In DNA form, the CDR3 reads TGTGCCAGCTCACCAGAGGGTTCTTTCTCTGGAAACACCATATATTTT.

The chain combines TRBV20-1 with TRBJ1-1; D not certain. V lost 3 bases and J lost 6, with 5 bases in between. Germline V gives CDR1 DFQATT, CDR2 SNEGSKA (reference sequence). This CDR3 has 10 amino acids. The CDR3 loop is CSARYSEAFF. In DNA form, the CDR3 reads TGCAGTGCTAGGTACTCTGAAGCTTTCTTT.

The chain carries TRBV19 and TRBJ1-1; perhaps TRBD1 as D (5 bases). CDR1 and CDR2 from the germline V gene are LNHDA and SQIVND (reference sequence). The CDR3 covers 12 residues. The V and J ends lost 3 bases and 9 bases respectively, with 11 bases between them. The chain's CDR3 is CASSIDQGKAFF. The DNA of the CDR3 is TGTGCCAGTAGTATTGATCAGGGTAAAGCTTTCTTT.

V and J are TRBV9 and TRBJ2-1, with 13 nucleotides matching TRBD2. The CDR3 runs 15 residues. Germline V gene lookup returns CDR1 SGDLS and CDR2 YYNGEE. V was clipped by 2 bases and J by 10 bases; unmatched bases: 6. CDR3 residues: CASSVGTSGVWEQFF. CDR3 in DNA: TGTGCCAGCAGCGTGGGGACTAGCGGGGTATGGGAGCAGTTCTTC.

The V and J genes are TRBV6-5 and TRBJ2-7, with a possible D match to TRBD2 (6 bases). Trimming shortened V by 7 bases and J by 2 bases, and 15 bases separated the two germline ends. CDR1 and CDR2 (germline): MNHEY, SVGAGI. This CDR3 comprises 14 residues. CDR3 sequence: CASTPPGGTYEQYF. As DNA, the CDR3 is TGTGCCAGCACCCCCCCTGGCGGGACCTACGAGCAGTACTTC.